The entry below describes one TCR beta chain. V lost 4 bases to trimming and J lost 7 bases; unmatched junction nucleotides: 9. The germline gives CDR1 SGDLS, CDR2 YYNGEE. This CDR3 region has 16 residues. The data stem from a study of blood T cell repertoires in COVID-19. Study at large: From the United States, Italy and Spain came samples of acute and convalescent COVID-19.

The assay was immunoSEQ multiplex PCR, and TCRdb's table has in-frame clones only and misses some. The sample holds a few hundred thousand clones; around 79% are singletons and the top ten take approximately 3.2%. The sequenced material came from peripheral blood. This receptor was identified in a woman older than 75 with acute or convalescent COVID-19. The rearrangement uses TRBV9 and TRBJ2-2, with 11 nucleotides matching TRBD1. The CDR3 sequence is CASSWGQGVSGGELFF. The CDR3 nucleotides read TGTGCCAGCAGCTGGGGACAGGGGGTCTCCGGCGGGGAGCTGTTTTTT.